The 8 T cell receptor beta chains given below trace back to one sample, sequenced in a study of blood T cell repertoires in COVID-19. Repertoires were generated with immunoSEQ multiplex PCR, while TCRdb's copy carries only in-frame clones and drops some. In the table there are some 250,000 clones, roughly 90% of which are singletons. Sequencing was done on a sample of peripheral blood. Receptors were obtained from a man aged 25-45 years with active or convalescent COVID-19.

This chain joins TRBV4-2 and TRBJ1-5; TRBD1 aligns across 9 bases. V dropped 0 bases and J dropped 2; count of bases not matched to a gene: 14. The length of the CDR3 is 20 residues. Germline values: CDR1 LGHNA, CDR2 YNFKEQ. The CDR3 here is CASSQDRLTGGNVRNQPQHF. In nucleotides, the CDR3 is TGTGCCAGCAGCCAAGATAGGTTGACAGGGGGGAATGTTCGCAATCAGCCCCAGCATTTT.

The rearrangement links TRBV6-5 to TRBJ1-6; D may be TRBD1 (5 bases). Per the germline V gene, CDR1 is MNHEY and CDR2 is SVGAGI. Trimming pared 6 bases from V and 6 bases from J, leaving 12 bases between. This CDR3 spans 14 amino acids. For the CDR3, the DNA is TGTGCCAGCAGACCCCCGGGACTTAATTCACCCCTCCACTTT. The encoded protein is CASRPPGLNSPLHF.

The CDR3 spells CASSPQDRSMNTEAFF. DNA of the CDR3: TGTGCCAGCTCACCCCAAGACAGATCCATGAACACTGAAGCTTTCTTT. V is TRBV18 and J is TRBJ1-1, with D possibly TRBD1 on 5 matching bases. Trimming cost V 3 bases and J 0 bases, with 14 bases left between them. Germline CDR1 and CDR2: KGHSH and LQKENI. The CDR3 extends over 16 amino acids.

This chain uses TRBV4-1 with TRBJ1-6; D gene ambiguous. Trimming shortened V by 0 bases and J by 9 bases, and 9 bases separated the two germline ends. This CDR3 comprises 14 residues. CDR1 and CDR2 from the germline V gene are MGHRA and YSYEKL. The chain's CDR3 is CASSQDEQISPLHF. As DNA, the CDR3 is TGCGCCAGCAGCCAAGATGAACAGATTTCACCCCTCCACTTT.

The chain has TRBV7-6 and TRBJ1-1, with 8 bases identical to TRBD1. Per germline, CDR1 SGHVS and CDR2 FNYEAQ. The CDR3 is made up of 16 amino acids. The V and J ends lost 5 bases and 2 bases, in that order; junction bases with no gene match: 10. The CDR3 nucleotides read TGTGCCAGCAGCGACCCGTTCGGACAGGGAAACACTGAAGCTTTCTTT. Translation gives CASSDPFGQGNTEAFF.

This clone was seen a single time. The chain combines TRBV6-5 with TRBJ2-1; 10 bases are a match to TRBD2. The CDR3 runs to 15 residues. Germline V gene data show CDR1 as MNHEY and CDR2 as SVGAGI. V shed 8 bases and J 7 bases; nucleotides not matched to a gene: 11. The CDR3 is CASGELAGGFNEQFF. The DNA of the CDR3 is TGTGCCAGCGGGGAGTTAGCGGGGGGTTTTAATGAGCAGTTCTTC.

The chain employs TRBV27 and TRBJ2-7, with TRBD1 identical over 8 bases. V lost 5 bases to trimming and J lost 3 bases; unmatched junction nucleotides: 3. Germline CDR1 and CDR2: MNHEY and SMNVEV (reference sequence). This CDR3 region has 13 residues. The DNA for the CDR3 is TGTGCCAGCAGTCAACAGGGGGTCTACGAGCAGTACTTC. As protein: CASSQQGVYEQYF.

The chain combines TRBV25-1 with TRBJ2-1; possible D gene TRBD2, 6 bases. V gave up 3 bases and J gave up 3 bases, with 9 bases separating them. This CDR3 contains 14 residues. Germline V gene data show CDR1 as MGHDK and CDR2 as SYGVNS. DNA of the CDR3: TGTGCCAGCAGTGACGGGGGACTCTACAATGAGCAGTTCTTC. It encodes CASSDGGLYNEQFF.